Below are 25 T cell receptor beta chains sequenced from a single sample in a study of shared clonotypes between healthy human individuals. The data were produced by immunoSEQ multiplex PCR, yet TCRdb's version contains in-frame clones alone and is incomplete. This table has 2 million to 2.5 million clones, about 92% appearing once. Sequencing was carried out using naive CD4+ T cells from PBMCs. The subset here: CD45RA+ positively selected. Source of these receptors: a man between 18 and 29 years old in good health. Some clones in this sample may be carry-over from other donors' samples.

Of note for this clone: One end of the junction is discordant with germline, which a read error may explain. J is TRBJ2-3 and V is TRBV4-1; 10 bases map to TRBD2. This CDR3 is 14 amino acids long. Germline V gene sequence: CDR1 MGHRA, CDR2 YSYEKL. In nucleotides, the CDR3 is TGCGCCAGCAGCAGCACCGGGACTAGCGATAGGCAGTATTTT. Amino acids: CASSSTGTSDRQYF.

The chain has TRBV28 and TRBJ1-1; TRBD1 might be the D (6 bases). This CDR3 spans 15 amino acids. The V end lost 2 bases, the J end lost 10 bases, and 20 bases lay between the germline ends. Germline lookup yields CDR1 MDHEN and CDR2 SYDVKM. The CDR3 protein is CASSLNRVVGPGAFF. The DNA of the CDR3 is TGTGCCAGCAGTTTAAACAGGGTTGTGGGACCTGGAGCTTTCTTT.

A single count supports this clone. The rearrangement links TRBV28 to TRBJ1-2; 7 nucleotides match TRBD1. CDR3 size: 14 residues. V lost 2 bases to trimming and J lost 8 bases; unmatched junction nucleotides: 8. Germline-derived CDR1 and CDR2 are MDHEN and SYDVKM. CDR3 region: CASSLGRGRPGYTF. Written as DNA, the CDR3 is TGTGCCAGCAGTTTAGGGAGGGGGCGTCCGGGCTACACCTTC.

This sequence joins TRBV5-1 and TRBJ2-4; unclear D gene. This CDR3 is built from 16 residues. CDR1 is SGHRS, CDR2 YFSETQ, per germline. V gave up 4 bases and J gave up 1 base, with 15 bases separating them. CDR3: CASSPLPAGAKNIQYF. The CDR3 DNA reads TGCGCCAGCAGCCCCCTGCCCGCTGGGGCCAAAAACATTCAGTACTTC.

This clone was recorded only once. The chain uses TRBV4-1 and TRBJ2-7; tentatively, D is TRBD1 (6 bases). With 0 bases removed from V and 9 bases from J, the gap between germline ends came to 18 bases. The CDR3 spans 15 residues. Per germline, CDR1 MGHRA and CDR2 YSYEKL. The CDR3 DNA is TGCGCCAGCAGCCAAGAGGTCGGGACACCTCTACGGCAGTACTTC. The encoded protein is CASSQEVGTPLRQYF.

The rearrangement joins TRBV6-5 to TRBJ1-5; unclear D gene. The CDR3 length is 14 residues. CDR1 is MNHEY and CDR2 is SVGAGI in the germline V gene. V shed 0 bases and J shed 8 bases, with 11 bases lying between them. The CDR3 DNA sequence: TGTGCCAGCAGTTACTCGGCCAGCGCAGAGCCCCAGCATTTT. It codes for CASSYSASAEPQHF.

The rearrangement uses TRBV12-5 and TRBJ2-7; D possibly corresponds to TRBD2 (6 bases). The germline V gene has CDR1 LGHNT and CDR2 FRNRAP. V was shortened by 5 bases and J by 2 bases, with 13 bases between the two germline ends. The length of the CDR3 is 14 residues. CDR3 sequence reads: CASGKGLSPYEQYF. CDR3 sequence (DNA): TGTGCTAGTGGTAAGGGACTGTCCCCCTACGAGCAGTACTTC.

CDR3 DNA: TGTGCCAGCTCAGCCGGGACAGGGGGCGCGGCCGCTGAAGCTTTCTTT. Amino acid sequence: CASSAGTGGAAAEAFF. The chain recombines TRBV18 with TRBJ1-1; 12 bases line up with TRBD1. The CDR3 runs to 16 residues. Germline CDR1 reads KGHSH; CDR2 reads LQKENI. V shed 5 bases and J 6 bases; nucleotides not matched to a gene: 10.

For this clone: The same CDR3 can be traced to other DNA sequences in this sample. The chain recombines TRBV6-1 with TRBJ1-1; a possible D gene is TRBD1 (6 bases). With 6 bases removed from V and 1 base from J, the gap between germline ends came to 12 bases. The CDR3 has 14 amino acids. The germline V gene has CDR1 MNHNS and CDR2 SASEGT. The CDR3 protein is CASRAGGENTEAFF. In DNA form, the CDR3 reads TGTGCCAGCAGGGCTGGGGGCGAGAACACTGAAGCTTTCTTT.

The chain links TRBV7-9 to TRBJ2-1; 7 positions agree with TRBD1. Germline assignment: CDR1 SEHNR and CDR2 FQNEAQ (reference sequence). V lost 5 bases to trimming and J lost 3 bases; unmatched junction nucleotides: 10. The CDR3 is 16 amino acids. The CDR3 reads CASSTWSGTVYNEQFF. The CDR3 DNA is TGTGCCAGCAGCACCTGGTCGGGGACAGTCTACAATGAGCAGTTCTTC. Supplemented by reference TRBV7-9 and TRBJ2-1, the full variable domain reads DTGVSQNPRHKITKRGQNVTFRCDPISEHNRLYWYRQTLGQGPEFLTYFQNEAQLEKSRLLSDRFSAERPKGSFSTLEIQRTEQGDSAMYLCASSTWSGTVYNEQFFGPGTRLTVL.

The chain carries TRBV28 and TRBJ1-2; D is uncertain. CDR1 and CDR2 from the germline V gene are MDHEN and SYDVKM. The CDR3 runs 12 residues. The V gene lost 4 bases and the J gene lost 5 bases, with 8 bases spanning the gap. The CDR3 is CASSYREYGYTF. As DNA, the CDR3 is TGTGCCAGCAGTTACCGGGAGTATGGCTACACCTTC.

The chain has TRBV11-2 and TRBJ2-1, with D perhaps matching TRBD2 (6 bases). This CDR3 has 15 residues. The germline CDR1 and CDR2 sequences are SGHAT and FQNNGV. V gave up 5 bases and J gave up 1 base, with 12 bases separating them. CDR3 nucleotide sequence: TGTGCCAGCAGCCTTAGCGCGGGGTCCTACAATGAGCAGTTCTTC. Translated: CASSLSAGSYNEQFF.

This clone was observed a few times. The chain combines TRBV6-5 with TRBJ2-7, with TRBD1 matching over 8 bases. V was clipped by 7 bases and J by 3 bases; unmatched bases: 11. Per germline, CDR1 MNHEY and CDR2 SVGAGI. This CDR3 is built from 15 residues. The CDR3 nucleotides read TGTGCCAGCAAACAGGGGGGCAGCCCCGTCTACGAGCAGTACTTC. It yields the protein CASKQGGSPVYEQYF.

This clone was seen a few times. The V and J genes are TRBV28 and TRBJ1-3, with 7 bases identical to TRBD1. Germline CDR1 is MDHEN and CDR2 is SYDVKM. V lost 2 bases, J lost 5 bases, and 9 bases stayed unmatched. CDR3 length: 16 amino acids. The CDR3 spells CASSLRGWTGRNTIYF. The CDR3 DNA reads TGTGCCAGCAGTTTAAGGGGATGGACAGGCCGAAACACCATATATTTT. Full variable domain (outside the CDR3, taken from reference TRBV28 and TRBJ1-3): DVKVTQSSRYLVKRTGEKVFLECVQDMDHENMFWYRQDPGLGLRLIYFSYDVKMKEKGDIPEGYSVSREKKERFSLILESASTNQTSMYLCASSLRGWTGRNTIYFGEGSWLTVV.

The chain uses TRBV10-3 and TRBJ2-5; TRBD2 agrees at 11 bases. TRBJ2-7 matches the DNA end more closely, so the J call is doubtful. Germline CDR1 ENHRY, CDR2 SYGVKD. This CDR3 is 12 amino acids long. The CDR3 DNA is TGTGCCACCGGACTAGCGGGTCACGAGCAGTACTTC. Translated, it gives CATGLAGHEQYF.

The genes are TRBV5-4 and TRBJ2-7; maybe TRBD2 (5 bases). The CDR3 totals 14 residues. Germline lookup yields CDR1 SGHNT and CDR2 YYREEE (reference sequence). V shed 4 bases and J shed 2 bases, with 13 bases lying between them. Written as DNA, the CDR3 is TGTGCCAGCAGCACACGGACGGGGACCTACGAGCAGTACTTC. It yields the protein CASSTRTGTYEQYF.

In its sample, this clone was seen once. This sequence joins TRBV19 and TRBJ1-4; D remains ambiguous. Trimming stripped 9 bases from V and 4 bases from J, with 18 bases between. Germline V lookup: CDR1 LNHDA, CDR2 SQIVND (reference sequence). The CDR3 extends over 15 amino acids. As DNA, the CDR3 is TGTGCCAGCAACCCCGAGGCGGGTGTTAATGAAAAACTGTTTTTT. Translation: CASNPEAGVNEKLFF.

This chain connects TRBV19 to TRBJ2-7; tentative D call: TRBD1 (5 bases). CDR3 size: 13 residues. The germline V gene has CDR1 LNHDA and CDR2 SQIVND (reference sequence). V was cut by 4 bases and J by 0 bases, with 7 bases left in between. The CDR3 loop reads CASSNRTSYEQYF. CDR3 in DNA: TGTGCCAGTAGTAACAGGACCTCCTACGAGCAGTACTTC.

This clone was observed a few times. The rearrangement joins TRBV20-1 to TRBJ1-4; no firm D call. This CDR3 is built from 11 residues. The germline gives CDR1 DFQATT, CDR2 SNEGSKA (reference sequence). V gave up 6 bases and J gave up 0 bases, with 2 bases separating them. The CDR3 sequence: CSAPTNEKLFF. The DNA for the CDR3 is TGCAGTGCACCAACTAATGAAAAACTGTTTTTT.

The chain employs TRBV2 and TRBJ1-5; 8 nucleotides line up with TRBD1. The CDR3 is 15 residues long. Per germline, CDR1 SNHLY and CDR2 FYNNEI. After removal of 3 bases from V and 3 bases from J, the junction contained 4 bases not matched to a gene. The DNA for the CDR3 is TGTGCCAGCAGTGATCGGACAGGGATCAATCAGCCCCAGCATTTT. Amino acids: CASSDRTGINQPQHF.

The J gene is TRBJ1-2, the V gene TRBV6-5; D is uncertain. Trimming left V 8 bases short and J 4 bases short, with 20 bases between. Germline V gives CDR1 MNHEY, CDR2 SVGAGI. The CDR3 sequence is 15 residues long. The CDR3: CASSITGIRFYGYTF. CDR3 nucleotide sequence: TGTGCCAGCTCCATAACGGGGATTCGATTCTATGGCTACACCTTC.

The chain recombines TRBV7-4 with TRBJ1-5, with TRBD1 as a possible D gene (5 bases). Per the germline V gene, CDR1 is SGHVT and CDR2 is SQSDAQ. This CDR3 region has 15 residues. The germline V and J ends were trimmed by 2 bases and 2 bases, with 10 bases remaining between them. The CDR3 region is CASSLRAGGNQPQHF. The CDR3 nucleotides read TGTGCCAGCAGCTTAAGGGCGGGGGGCAATCAGCCCCAGCATTTT.

This sequence joins TRBV4-3 and TRBJ2-7, with unresolved D. V lost 0 bases and J 1 base, leaving 7 bases between the germline ends. CDR3 length: 14 amino acids. The germline CDR1 and CDR2 sequences are LGHNA and YSLEER. CDR3 nucleotide sequence: TGCGCCAGCAGCCAAGAACGGCCGTCCTACGAGCAGTACTTC. This codes for CASSQERPSYEQYF.

The V call is TRBV7-8, the J call TRBJ2-3, with no clear D. The V end lost 2 bases, the J end lost 2 bases, and 11 bases lay between the germline ends. Per the germline V gene, CDR1 is SGHVS and CDR2 is FQNEAQ. This CDR3 has 15 residues. The CDR3 protein is CASSLIRIDTDTQYF. Here the CDR3 DNA reads TGTGCCAGCAGCTTAATCCGGATAGACACAGATACGCAGTATTTT.

This chain uses TRBV7-2 with TRBJ1-3; tentative D call: TRBD1 (5 bases). This CDR3 comprises 15 residues. V shed 3 bases and J shed 2 bases, with 11 bases lying between them. The germline gives CDR1 SGHTA, CDR2 FQGNSA. The CDR3 sequence: CASSFNLGAGNTIYF. The CDR3 DNA reads as TGTGCCAGCAGCTTTAATTTAGGGGCTGGAAACACCATATATTTT.